Presented here are 11 T cell receptor beta chains from one specimen sequenced in a study of CD8+ T cells in alopecia areata. Treatment described: oral pan-JAK inhibitor, 5-10 mg twice daily. Obtained from alopecia areata patients were lesional scalp punch biopsies along with peripheral blood. Extracted RNA was reverse transcribed, and the resulting cDNA served as sequencing template. Some clones are missing from TCRdb's copy, which holds only in-frame ones; the method was immunoSEQ multiplex PCR. The sample lists 4,300 or so clones, roughly 71% occurring once. The specimen was skin, collected at week 24, from a patient treated with tofacitinib. Receptors originate from a human donor with alopecia areata.

This clone is categorized as hyperexpanded. The chain combines TRBV28 with TRBJ2-6; a possible D gene is TRBD2 (6 bases). V lost 8 bases, J lost 0 bases, and 23 bases lay in between. Germline V gene lookup returns CDR1 MDHEN and CDR2 SYDVKM. This CDR3 contains 19 residues. The CDR3 region has the DNA TGTGCCAGCCGCTTGGCGGGGCGCGTCCCGAGCTCTGGGGCCAACGTCCTGACTTTC. Translating gives CASRLAGRVPSSGANVLTF.

The chain links TRBV28 to TRBJ2-2; 7 nucleotides match TRBD1. CDR1 is MDHEN, CDR2 SYDVKM, per germline. The length of the CDR3 is 14 residues. Germline trimming cut 11 bases from V and 1 base from J; bases unmatched to any gene: 7. CDR3 DNA: TGTGCCGGACAGGACAGGTTGAACACCGGGGAGCTGTTTTTT. Protein sequence: CAGQDRLNTGELFF.

This clone was observed a handful of times. The chain recombines TRBV10-3 with TRBJ2-7, with TRBD2 matching 10 bases. Germline-derived CDR1 and CDR2 are ENHRY and SYGVKD. The CDR3 runs 16 residues. Losses at the gene ends were 6 bases for V and 2 bases for J; bases not matched to a gene: 10. DNA of the CDR3: TGTGCCATCAGGAGGAGTGGGCTAGCGGGAGCCTACGAGCAGTACTTC. Amino acid sequence: CAIRRSGLAGAYEQYF.

The chain couples TRBV5-1 to TRBJ1-1; 10 nucleotides match TRBD1. CDR3 size: 14 residues. Per germline, CDR1 SGHRS and CDR2 YFSETQ. After removal of 3 bases from V and 5 bases from J, the junction contained 4 bases not matched to a gene. CDR3 in amino acids: CASSWGQGKTEAFF. CDR3 sequence (DNA): TGCGCCAGCAGCTGGGGACAGGGGAAGACTGAAGCTTTCTTT.

The rearrangement links TRBV2 to TRBJ2-7; the D gene is possibly TRBD2 (5 bases). The CDR3 contains 15 residues. V shed 3 bases and J shed 4 bases, with 16 bases lying between them. Per germline, CDR1 SNHLY and CDR2 FYNNEI. The CDR3 sequence: CASSEFGGPDYEQYF. In DNA, the CDR3 is TGTGCCAGCAGTGAGTTTGGCGGGCCCGATTACGAGCAGTACTTC. The complete variable domain, with remaining parts taken from reference TRBV2 and TRBJ2-7, reads EPEVTQTPSHQVTQMGQEVILRCVPISNHLYFYWYRQILGQKVEFLVSFYNNEISEKSEIFDDQFSVERPDGSNFTLKIRSTKLEDSAMYFCASSEFGGPDYEQYFGPGTRLTVT.

This chain uses TRBV28 with TRBJ2-3; 12 bases line up with TRBD2. The CDR3 spans 16 residues. CDR1 MDHEN and CDR2 SYDVKM come from the germline V gene. Trimming at V came to 8 bases and at J to 8 bases, leaving 14 bases not matched to a gene. CDR3: CASLVASGRARGTQYF. CDR3 nucleotides: TGTGCCAGCCTGGTCGCTAGCGGGAGGGCCAGGGGTACGCAGTATTTT.

The V and J genes are TRBV29-1 and TRBJ1-4, with D possibly matching TRBD1 (5 bases). Germline V gene sequence: CDR1 SQVTM, CDR2 ANQGSEA. V was pared by 4 bases and J by 5 bases, with 11 bases between. The CDR3 runs to 13 residues. The chain's CDR3 is CSVGGRPNEKLFF. The DNA for the CDR3 is TGCAGCGTTGGGGGCAGACCCAATGAAAAACTGTTTTTT.

The rearrangement uses TRBV11-2 and TRBJ2-3; D gene uncertain. Trimming took off 1 base at V and 4 bases at J, with 9 bases between the two ends. Germline V gene sequence: CDR1 SGHAT, CDR2 FQNNGV. CDR3 size: 14 residues. CDR3 region: CASSLGPGPDTQYF. The CDR3 DNA follows: TGTGCCAGCAGCTTAGGGCCTGGGCCAGATACGCAGTATTTT.

The chain carries TRBV9 and TRBJ2-3; D tentatively reads TRBD1 or TRBD2 (5 bases each). V lost 6 bases, J lost 2 bases, and 13 bases lay in between. This CDR3 has 14 residues. CDR1 and CDR2 from the germline V gene are SGDLS and YYNGEE. The CDR3 sequence: CASTSGPHTDTQYF. In nucleotides, the CDR3 is TGTGCCAGCACCTCGGGACCTCACACAGATACGCAGTATTTT. The entire variable domain, with the rest obtained from reference TRBV9 and TRBJ2-3, is as follows: DSGVTQTPKHLITATGQRVTLRCSPRSGDLSVYWYQQSLDQGLQFLIQYYNGEERAKGNILERFSAQQFPDLHSELNLSSLELGDSALYFCASTSGPHTDTQYFGPGTRLTVL.

The V and J genes are TRBV4-1 and TRBJ2-5; 8 nucleotides agree with TRBD1. The better agreement between TRBJ2-7 and the DNA end casts doubt on the J call. The CDR3 runs to 15 residues. CDR1 and CDR2 (germline): MGHRA, YSYEKL. The CDR3: CASSLGQGPAYEQYF. The CDR3 bases are TGCGCCAGCAGCCTCGGACAGGGTCCCGCTTACGAGCAGTACTTC.

The chain employs TRBV7-9 and TRBJ1-1; 7 bases are a match to TRBD1. V trimming: 2 bases; J trimming: 4 bases; junction bases outside the gene matches: 13. There are 17 residues in the CDR3. In germline, CDR1 is SEHNR, CDR2 FQNEAQ (reference sequence). CDR3 amino acids: CASSLRAGGMYSTEAFF. The CDR3 nucleotides read TGTGCCAGCAGCTTAAGGGCAGGGGGGATGTATAGCACTGAAGCTTTCTTT.